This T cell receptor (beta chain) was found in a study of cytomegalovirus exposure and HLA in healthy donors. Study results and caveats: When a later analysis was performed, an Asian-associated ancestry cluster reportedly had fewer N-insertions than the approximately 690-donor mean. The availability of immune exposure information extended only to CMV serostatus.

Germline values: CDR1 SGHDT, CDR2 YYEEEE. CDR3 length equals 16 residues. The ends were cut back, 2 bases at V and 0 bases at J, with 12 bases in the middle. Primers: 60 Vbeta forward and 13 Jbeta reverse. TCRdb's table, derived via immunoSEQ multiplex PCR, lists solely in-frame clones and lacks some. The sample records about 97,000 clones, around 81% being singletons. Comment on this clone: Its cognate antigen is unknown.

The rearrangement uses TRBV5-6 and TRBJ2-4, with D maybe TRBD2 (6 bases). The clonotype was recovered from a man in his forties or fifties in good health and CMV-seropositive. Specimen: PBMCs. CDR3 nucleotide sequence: TGTGCCAGCAGCTTACGGGACTCCCTAGCCAAAAACATTCAGTACTTC. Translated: CASSLRDSLAKNIQYF. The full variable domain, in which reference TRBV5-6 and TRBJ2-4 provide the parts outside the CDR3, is DAGVTQSPTHLIKTRGQQVTLRCSPKSGHDTVSWYQQALGQGPQFIFQYYEEEERQRGNFPDRFSGHQFPNYSSELNVNALLLGDSALYLCASSLRDSLAKNIQYFGAGTRLSVL.